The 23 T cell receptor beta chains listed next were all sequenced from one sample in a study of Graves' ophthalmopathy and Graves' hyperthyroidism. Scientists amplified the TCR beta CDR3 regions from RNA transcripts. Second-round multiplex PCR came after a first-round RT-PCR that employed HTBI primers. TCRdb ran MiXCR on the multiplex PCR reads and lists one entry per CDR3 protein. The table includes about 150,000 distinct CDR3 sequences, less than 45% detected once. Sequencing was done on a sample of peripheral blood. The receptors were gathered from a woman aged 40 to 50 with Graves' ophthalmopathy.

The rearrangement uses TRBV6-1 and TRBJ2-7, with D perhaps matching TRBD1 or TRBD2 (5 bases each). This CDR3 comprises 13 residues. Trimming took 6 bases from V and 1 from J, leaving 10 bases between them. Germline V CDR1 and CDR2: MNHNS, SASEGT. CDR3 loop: CASSTGASYEQYF. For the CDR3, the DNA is TGTGCCAGCAGCACCGGGGCATCCTACGAGCAGTACTTC.

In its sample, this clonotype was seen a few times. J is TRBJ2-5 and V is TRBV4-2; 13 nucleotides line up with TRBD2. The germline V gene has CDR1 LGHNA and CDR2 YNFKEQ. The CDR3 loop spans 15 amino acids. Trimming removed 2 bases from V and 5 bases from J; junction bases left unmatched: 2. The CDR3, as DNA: TGTGCCAGCAGCCAACTACTAGCGGGAGGGGAGACCCAGTACTTC. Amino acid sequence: CASSQLLAGGETQYF.

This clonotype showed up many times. For the CDR3, the DNA is TGTGCCAGCAGCTTAGGGGACAACCAAGAGACCCAGTACTTC. Translating it yields CASSLGDNQETQYF. The J gene is TRBJ2-5, the V gene TRBV7-2; weak D call: TRBD1 (6 bases). The germline CDR1 and CDR2 sequences are SGHTA and FQGNSA. Trimming removed 1 base at V and 0 bases at J, with 6 bases between. CDR3 length equals 14 residues.

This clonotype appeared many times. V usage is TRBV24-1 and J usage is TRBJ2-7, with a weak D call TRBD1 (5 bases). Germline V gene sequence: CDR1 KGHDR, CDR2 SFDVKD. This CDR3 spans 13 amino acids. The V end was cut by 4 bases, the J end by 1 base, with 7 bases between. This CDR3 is CATSDGQSYEQYF. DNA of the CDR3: TGTGCCACCAGTGACGGACAATCCTACGAGCAGTACTTC.

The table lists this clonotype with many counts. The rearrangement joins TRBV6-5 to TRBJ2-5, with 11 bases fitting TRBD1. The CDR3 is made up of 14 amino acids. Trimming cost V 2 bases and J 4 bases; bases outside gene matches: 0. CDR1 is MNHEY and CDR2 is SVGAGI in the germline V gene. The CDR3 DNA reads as TGTGCCAGCAGTTACGGACAGGGGGCAGAGACCCAGTACTTC. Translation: CASSYGQGAETQYF.

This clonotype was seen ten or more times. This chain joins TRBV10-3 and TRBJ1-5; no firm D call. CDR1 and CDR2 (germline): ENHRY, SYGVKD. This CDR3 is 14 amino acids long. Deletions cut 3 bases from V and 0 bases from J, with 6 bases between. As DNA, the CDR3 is TGTGCCATCAGTGAAGGGCATAGCAATCAGCCCCAGCATTTT. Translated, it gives CAISEGHSNQPQHF.

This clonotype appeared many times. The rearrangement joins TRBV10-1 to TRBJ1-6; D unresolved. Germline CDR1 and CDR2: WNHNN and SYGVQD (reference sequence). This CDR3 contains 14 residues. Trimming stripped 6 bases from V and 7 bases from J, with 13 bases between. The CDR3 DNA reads TGCGCCAGCAGCCGACGGGAGAGAAATTCACCCCTCCACTTT. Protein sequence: CASSRRERNSPLHF.

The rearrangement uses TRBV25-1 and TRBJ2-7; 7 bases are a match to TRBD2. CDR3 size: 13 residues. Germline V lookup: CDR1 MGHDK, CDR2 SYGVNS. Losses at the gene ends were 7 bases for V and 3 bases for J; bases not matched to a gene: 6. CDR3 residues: CASMRGGYYEQYF. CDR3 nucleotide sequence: TGTGCCAGCATGAGGGGAGGGTACTACGAGCAGTACTTC.

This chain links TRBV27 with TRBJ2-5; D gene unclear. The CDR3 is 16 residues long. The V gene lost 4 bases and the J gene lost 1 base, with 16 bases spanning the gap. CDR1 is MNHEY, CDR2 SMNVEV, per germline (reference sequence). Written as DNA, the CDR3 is TGTGCCAGCAGTTCCCATATCCTGAGTAGCCAAGAGACCCAGTACTTC. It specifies CASSSHILSSQETQYF.

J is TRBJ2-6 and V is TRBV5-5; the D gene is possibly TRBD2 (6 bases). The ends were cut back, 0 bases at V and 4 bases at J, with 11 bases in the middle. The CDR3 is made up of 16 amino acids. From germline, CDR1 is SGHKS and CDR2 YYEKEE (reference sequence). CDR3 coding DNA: TGTGCCAGCAGCTTGGTAGCGGTGGGGGGGGCCAACGTCCTGACTTTC. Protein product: CASSLVAVGGANVLTF. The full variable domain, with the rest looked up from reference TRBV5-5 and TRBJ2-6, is DAGVTQSPTHLIKTRGQQVTLRCSPISGHKSVSWYQQVLGQGPQFIFQYYEKEERGRGNFPDRFSARQFPNYSSELNVNALLLGDSALYLCASSLVAVGGANVLTFGAGSRLTVL.

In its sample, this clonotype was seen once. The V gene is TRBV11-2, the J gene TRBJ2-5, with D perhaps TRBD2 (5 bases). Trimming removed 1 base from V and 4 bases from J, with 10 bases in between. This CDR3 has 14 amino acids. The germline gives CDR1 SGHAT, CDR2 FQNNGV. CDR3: CASSLGYEGETQYF. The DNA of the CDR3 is TGTGCCAGCAGCTTAGGTTATGAGGGAGAGACCCAGTACTTC.

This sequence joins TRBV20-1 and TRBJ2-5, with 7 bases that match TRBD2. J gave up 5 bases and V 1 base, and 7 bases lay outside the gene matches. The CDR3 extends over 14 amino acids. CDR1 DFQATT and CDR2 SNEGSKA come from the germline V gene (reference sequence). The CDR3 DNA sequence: TGCAGTGCTAGAGGGACTAGAGGGGTGGAGACCCAGTACTTC. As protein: CSARGTRGVETQYF.

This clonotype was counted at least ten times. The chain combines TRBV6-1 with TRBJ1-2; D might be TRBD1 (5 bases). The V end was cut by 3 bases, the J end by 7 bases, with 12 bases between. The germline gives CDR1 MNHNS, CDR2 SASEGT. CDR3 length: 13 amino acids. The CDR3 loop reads CASSEIRGLGYTF. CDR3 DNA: TGTGCCAGCAGTGAGATTAGGGGTCTTGGCTACACCTTC.

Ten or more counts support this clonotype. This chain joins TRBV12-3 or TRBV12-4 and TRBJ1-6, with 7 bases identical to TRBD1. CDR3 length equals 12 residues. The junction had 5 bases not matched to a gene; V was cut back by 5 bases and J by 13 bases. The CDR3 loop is CASSTAQGPLHF. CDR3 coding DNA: TGTGCCAGCAGTACAGCACAGGGGCCCCTCCACTTT.

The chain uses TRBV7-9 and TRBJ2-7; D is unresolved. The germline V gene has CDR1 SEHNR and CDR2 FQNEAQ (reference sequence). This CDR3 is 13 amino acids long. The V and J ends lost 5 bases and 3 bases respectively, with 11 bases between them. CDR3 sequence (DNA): TGTGCCAGCAGCCAACAATCGGTCTACGAGCAGTACTTC. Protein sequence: CASSQQSVYEQYF.

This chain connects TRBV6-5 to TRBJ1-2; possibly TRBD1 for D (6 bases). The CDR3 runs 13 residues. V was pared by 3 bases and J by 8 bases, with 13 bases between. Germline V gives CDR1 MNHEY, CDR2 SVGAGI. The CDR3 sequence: CASSYGGVGGYTF. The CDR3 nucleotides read TGTGCCAGCAGTTATGGGGGCGTAGGCGGCTACACCTTC.

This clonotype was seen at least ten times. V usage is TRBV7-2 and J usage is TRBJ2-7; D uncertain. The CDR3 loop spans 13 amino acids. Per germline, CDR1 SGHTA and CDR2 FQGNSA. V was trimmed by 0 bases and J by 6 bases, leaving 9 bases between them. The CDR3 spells CASSLAGWLEQYF. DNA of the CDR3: TGTGCCAGCAGCTTAGCGGGTTGGCTCGAGCAGTACTTC.

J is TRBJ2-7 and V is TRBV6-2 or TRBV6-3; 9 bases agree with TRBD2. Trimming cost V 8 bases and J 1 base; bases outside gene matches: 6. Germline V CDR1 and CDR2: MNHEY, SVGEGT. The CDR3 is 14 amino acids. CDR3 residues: CASLAGDVSYEQYF. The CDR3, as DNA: TGTGCCAGCTTAGCGGGAGACGTATCCTACGAGCAGTACTTC.

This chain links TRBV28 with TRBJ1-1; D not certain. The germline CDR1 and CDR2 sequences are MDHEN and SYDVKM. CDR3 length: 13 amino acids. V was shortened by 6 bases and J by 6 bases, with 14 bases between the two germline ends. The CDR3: CASSRTLGPEAFF. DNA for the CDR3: TGTGCCAGCAGCCGGACTTTGGGCCCTGAAGCTTTCTTT.

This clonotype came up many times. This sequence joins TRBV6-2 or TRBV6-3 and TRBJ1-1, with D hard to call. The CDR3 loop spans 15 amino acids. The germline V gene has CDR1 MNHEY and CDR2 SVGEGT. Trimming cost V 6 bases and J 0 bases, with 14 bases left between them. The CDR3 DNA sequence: TGTGCCAGCAGCGTTTTGGCTCTCATGAACACTGAAGCTTTCTTT. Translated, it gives CASSVLALMNTEAFF.

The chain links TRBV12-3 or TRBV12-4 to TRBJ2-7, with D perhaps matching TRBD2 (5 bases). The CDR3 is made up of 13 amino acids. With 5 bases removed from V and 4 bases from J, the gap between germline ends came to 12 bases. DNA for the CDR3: TGTGCCAGCAGTGACACTACTAGGTACGAGCAGTACTTC. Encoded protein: CASSDTTRYEQYF.

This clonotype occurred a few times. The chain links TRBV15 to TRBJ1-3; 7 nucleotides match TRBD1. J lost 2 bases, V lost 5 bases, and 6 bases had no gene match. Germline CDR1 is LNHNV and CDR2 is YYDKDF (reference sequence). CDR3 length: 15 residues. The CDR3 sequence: CATSALQGPGNTIYF. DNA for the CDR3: TGTGCCACCAGCGCGCTACAGGGGCCTGGAAACACCATATATTTT.

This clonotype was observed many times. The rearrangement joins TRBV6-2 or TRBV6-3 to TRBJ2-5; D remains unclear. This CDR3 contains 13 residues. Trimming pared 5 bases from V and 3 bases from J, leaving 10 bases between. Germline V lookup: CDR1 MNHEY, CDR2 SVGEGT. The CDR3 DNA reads TGTGCCAGCAGTCCAGGACCCGAAGAGACCCAGTACTTC. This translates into CASSPGPEETQYF.